This TCR beta chain came from a study of T cells in Graves' hyperthyroidism and ophthalmopathy. Study conclusions and caveats: Most thyroid clonotypes that were expanded above 0.001 also turned up in blood.

Using RNA transcripts as the source, TCR beta CDR3 regions were amplified. RT-PCR in the first round (using the HTBI primer set) targeted the TCR CDR3. TCRdb reanalysed the multiplex PCR reads using MiXCR and keeps one entry per CDR3 protein. The sample contains roughly 700,000 distinct CDR3 sequences, 14% of which appear only once. This clonotype appeared many times. Its target is unknown. This clonotype was sampled from a young woman with Graves' hyperthyroidism. The source material was blood.

As DNA, the CDR3 is TGTGCCAGCAGCACCGGGAAACTCAGCTCCTACGAGCAGTACTTC. Its protein product is CASSTGKLSSYEQYF. The V gene is TRBV7-9, the J gene TRBJ2-7; D is possibly TRBD2 (5 bases). This CDR3 contains 15 residues. V was trimmed by 5 bases and J by 0 bases, leaving 14 bases between them. CDR1 and CDR2 (germline): SEHNR, FQNEAQ (reference sequence). The variable domain in full, completed from reference TRBV7-9 and TRBJ2-7, reads DTGVSQNPRHKITKRGQNVTFRCDPISEHNRLYWYRQTLGQGPEFLTYFQNEAQLEKSRLLSDRFSAERPKGSFSTLEIQRTEQGDSAMYLCASSTGKLSSYEQYFGPGTRLTVT.